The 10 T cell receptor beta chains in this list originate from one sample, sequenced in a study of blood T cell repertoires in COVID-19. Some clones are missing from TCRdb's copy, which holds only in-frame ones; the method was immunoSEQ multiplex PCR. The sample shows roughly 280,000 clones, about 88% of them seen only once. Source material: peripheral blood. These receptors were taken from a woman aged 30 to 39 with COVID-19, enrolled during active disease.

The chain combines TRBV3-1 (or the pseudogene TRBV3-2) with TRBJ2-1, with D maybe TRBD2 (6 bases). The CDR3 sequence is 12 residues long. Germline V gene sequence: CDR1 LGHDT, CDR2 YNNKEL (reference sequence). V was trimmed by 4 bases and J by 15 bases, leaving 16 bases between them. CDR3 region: CASSLLTGVRFF. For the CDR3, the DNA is TGTGCCAGCAGCCTCCTGACGGGAGTGAGGTTCTTC.

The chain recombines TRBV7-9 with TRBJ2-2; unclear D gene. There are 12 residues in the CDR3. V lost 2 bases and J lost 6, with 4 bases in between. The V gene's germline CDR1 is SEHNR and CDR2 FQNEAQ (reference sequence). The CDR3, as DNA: TGTGCCAGCAGCTTATCGGCCGGGGAGCTGTTTTTT. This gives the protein CASSLSAGELFF.

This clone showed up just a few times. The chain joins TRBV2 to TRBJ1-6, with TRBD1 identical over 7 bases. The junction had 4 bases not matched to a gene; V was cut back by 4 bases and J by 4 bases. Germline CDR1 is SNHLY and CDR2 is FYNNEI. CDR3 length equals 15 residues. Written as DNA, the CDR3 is TGTGCCAGCAGTGGGGACAGCGAATATAATTCACCCCTCCACTTT. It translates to CASSGDSEYNSPLHF.

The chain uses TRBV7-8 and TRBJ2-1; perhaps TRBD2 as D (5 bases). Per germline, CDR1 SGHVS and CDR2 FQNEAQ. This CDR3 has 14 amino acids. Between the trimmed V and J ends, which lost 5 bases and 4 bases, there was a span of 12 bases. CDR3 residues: CASSPIAFYNEQFF. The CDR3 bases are TGTGCCAGCAGCCCCATAGCGTTTTACAATGAGCAGTTCTTC. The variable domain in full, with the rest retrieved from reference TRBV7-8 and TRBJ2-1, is GAGVSQSPRYKVAKRGQDVALRCDPISGHVSLFWYQQALGQGPEFLTYFQNEAQLDKSGLPSDRFFAERPEGSVSTLKIQRTQQEDSAVYLCASSPIAFYNEQFFGPGTRLTVL.

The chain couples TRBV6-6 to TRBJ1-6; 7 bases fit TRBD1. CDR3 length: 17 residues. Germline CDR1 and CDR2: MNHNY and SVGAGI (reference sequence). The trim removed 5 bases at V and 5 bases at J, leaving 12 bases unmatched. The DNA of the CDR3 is TGTGCCAGCAGTCTACGACAGGGTCGGGAAGATAATTCACCCCTCCACTTT. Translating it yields CASSLRQGREDNSPLHF.

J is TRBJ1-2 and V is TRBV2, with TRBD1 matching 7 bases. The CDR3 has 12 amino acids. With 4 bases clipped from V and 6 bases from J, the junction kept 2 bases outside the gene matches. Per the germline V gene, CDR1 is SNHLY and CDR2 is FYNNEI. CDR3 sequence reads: CASSAQGNGYTF. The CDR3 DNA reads TGTGCCAGCAGTGCACAGGGGAATGGCTACACCTTC.

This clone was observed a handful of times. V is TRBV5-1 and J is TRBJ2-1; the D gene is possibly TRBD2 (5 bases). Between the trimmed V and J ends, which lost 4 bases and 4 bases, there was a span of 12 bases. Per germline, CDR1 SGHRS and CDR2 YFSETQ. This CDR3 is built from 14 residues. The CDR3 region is CASSALEEYNEQFF. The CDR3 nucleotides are TGCGCCAGCAGCGCCCTGGAGGAGTACAATGAGCAGTTCTTC.

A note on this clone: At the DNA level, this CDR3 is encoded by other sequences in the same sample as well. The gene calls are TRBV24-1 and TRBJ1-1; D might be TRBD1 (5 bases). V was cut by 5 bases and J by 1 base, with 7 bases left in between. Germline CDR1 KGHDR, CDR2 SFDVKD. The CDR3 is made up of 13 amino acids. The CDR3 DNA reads TGTGCCACCAGTGGTAGGGGGAACACTGAAGCTTTCTTT. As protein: CATSGRGNTEAFF.

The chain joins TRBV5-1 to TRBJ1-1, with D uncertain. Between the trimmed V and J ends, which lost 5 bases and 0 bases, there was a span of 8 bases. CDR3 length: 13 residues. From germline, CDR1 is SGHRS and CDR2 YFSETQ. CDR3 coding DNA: TGCGCCAGCAGTTACAATTTGAACACTGAAGCTTTCTTT. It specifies CASSYNLNTEAFF.

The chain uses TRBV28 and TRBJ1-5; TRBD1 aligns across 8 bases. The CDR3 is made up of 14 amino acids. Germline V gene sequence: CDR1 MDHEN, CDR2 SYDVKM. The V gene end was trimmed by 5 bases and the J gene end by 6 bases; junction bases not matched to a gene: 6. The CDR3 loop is CASSTPGGTQPQHF. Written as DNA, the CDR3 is TGTGCCAGCAGTACCCCAGGGGGCACTCAGCCCCAGCATTTT.